Listed below are T cell receptor beta chains from one sample, sequenced in a study of blood T cell repertoires in COVID-19. The table came from immunoSEQ multiplex PCR; TCRdb's copy has only in-frame clones and leaves some out. Among about 310,000 clones listed, about 85% were seen once. Sequenced material: PBMCs or T cells enriched from blood (not recorded which). Receptors were obtained from a woman aged 30 to 39 who had been exposed to COVID-19. The CDR3 runs from the conserved cysteine through the conserved F or W. The D gene is left open where the match is weak. Only part of the rows carry a size: once, few, many, or a class if the clone is expanded.

D,V,J,size,DNA,CDR3
NA,TRBV5-6,TRBJ1-6,NA,TGTGCCAGCAGCTACCGCGGATGGACACCCAATTCACCCCTCCACTTT,CASSYRGWTPNSPLHF
NA,TRBV7-6,TRBJ1-1,NA,TGTGCCAGCAGCTTAGTCGTAGCAGGAGGCACTGAAGCTTTCTTT,CASSLVVAGGTEAFF
NA,TRBV3-1/TRBV3-2,TRBJ1-1,NA,TGTGCCAGCAGCCGGCATGAAAACACTGAAGCTTTCTTT,CASSRHENTEAFF
NA,TRBV5-4,TRBJ2-1,NA,TGTGCCAGCAGCTTGGTGACAGTTAACAATGAGCAGTTCTTC,CASSLVTVNNEQFF
TRBD1,TRBV5-8,TRBJ1-2,NA,TGTGCCAGCAGCGTTCGACAGGGTAGGCGATATGGCTACACCTTC,CASSVRQGRRYGYTF
NA,TRBV11-2,TRBJ1-4,NA,TGTGCCAGCAGCTTAGTTCTGGGCCATAATGAAAAACTGTTTTTT,CASSLVLGHNEKLFF
NA,TRBV5-1,TRBJ2-7,few,TGCGCCAGCAACGCGGGGGCACTCTCCTACGAGCAGTACTTC,CASNAGALSYEQYF
NA,TRBV6-1,TRBJ1-5,once,TGTGCCAGCAGTGACCACAGGGTAGCTCAGCCCCAGCATTTT,CASSDHRVAQPQHF
NA,TRBV19,TRBJ2-7,once,TGTGCCAGTAGTATAGATCCCCGAGACTACGAGCAGTACTTC,CASSIDPRDYEQYF
TRBD1,TRBV19,TRBJ1-2,NA,TGTGCCAGTAGTCCTAACCAGGGACAGTACGGCTACACCTTC,CASSPNQGQYGYTF
TRBD1,TRBV13,TRBJ2-3,NA,TGTGCCAGCAGCTTGTTTAGGCTGGGACAGGGTCTTACAGATACGCAGTATTTT,CASSLFRLGQGLTDTQYF
NA,TRBV6-5,TRBJ2-7,NA,TGTGCCAGCGGAATGACAGAGGTCTCCTACGAGCAGTACTTC,CASGMTEVSYEQYF
NA,TRBV7-2,TRBJ1-5,NA,TGTGCCAGCAGCGTGGACAGTCTTAGCAATCAGCCCCAGCATTTT,CASSVDSLSNQPQHF
NA,TRBV6-5,TRBJ1-6,NA,TGTGCCAGCAGGGGAGGTTCACCCCTCCACTTT,CASRGGSPLHF
NA,TRBV28,TRBJ1-1,NA,TGTGCCAGCAGTTTACCCAGGCCAGGGTTGAACACTGAAGCTTTCTTT,CASSLPRPGLNTEAFF
TRBD1,TRBV28,TRBJ1-2,NA,TGTGCCAGCACCGATAACCTGGGACAGGGAGACTTTGGCTACACCTTC,CASTDNLGQGDFGYTF
NA,TRBV18,TRBJ2-7,few,TGTGCCAGCTCACCCCTACAGGACAGTCCCTACGAGCAGTACTTC,CASSPLQDSPYEQYF
TRBD2,TRBV7-2,TRBJ2-3,NA,TGTGCCAGCAGCTTAGGGGGACTAGCGGGATCCGTAGATACGCAGTATTTT,CASSLGGLAGSVDTQYF
TRBD1,TRBV19,TRBJ1-2,once,TGTGCCAGTAGTCTTAGGGGGACAGGGATATATGGCTACACCTTC,CASSLRGTGIYGYTF
TRBD1,TRBV6-5,TRBJ1-1,NA,TGTGCCAGCAGTTACGACAGGGGTTGGGACACTGAAGCTTTCTTT,CASSYDRGWDTEAFF
TRBD2,TRBV7-9,TRBJ2-7,NA,TGTGCCAGCAGCCCTAGCGGTCCCTACGAGCAGTACTTC,CASSPSGPYEQYF
TRBD2,TRBV6-2/TRBV6-3,TRBJ2-2,NA,TGTGCCAGCAGTCTTAGGACTAGCGGGGCCACCGGGGAGCTGTTTTTT,CASSLRTSGATGELFF
NA,TRBV7-3,TRBJ2-7,few,TGTGCCAGCAGCTCCTACACAGGGAGCGAGCAGTACTTC,CASSSYTGSEQYF
NA,TRBV4-3,TRBJ2-7,NA,TGCGCCAGCAGCCAAGATATACGGAGCTCCTACGAGCAGTACTTC,CASSQDIRSSYEQYF
NA,TRBV5-6,TRBJ1-2,few,TGTGCCAGCAGCTTGGAAGGGGATGGCTACACCTTC,CASSLEGDGYTF
NA,TRBV7-9,TRBJ2-5,NA,TGTGCCAGTAGGAGGCAAGAGACCCAGTACTTC,CASRRQETQYF
NA,TRBV7-9,TRBJ1-1,once,TGTGCCAGCAGCCCCGGAGGCCCGGCGGGTGAAGCTTTCTTT,CASSPGGPAGEAFF
NA,TRBV19,TRBJ1-1,NA,TGTGCCAGTAGTATGACTGGTAACACTGAAGCTTTCTTT,CASSMTGNTEAFF
NA,TRBV6-2/TRBV6-3,TRBJ2-7,NA,TGTGCCAGCAGCAAACAGAACTCCTACGAGCAGTACTTC,CASSKQNSYEQYF
NA,TRBV5-4,TRBJ2-5,NA,TGTGCCAGCAGCTTGCCGGGGAGACAAGAGACCCAGTACTTC,CASSLPGRQETQYF
NA,TRBV28,TRBJ1-4,NA,TGTGCCAGCAGTCCCCTCGTGGAGGGAGCAACTAATGAAAAACTGTTTTTT,CASSPLVEGATNEKLFF
TRBD1,TRBV2,TRBJ1-1,NA,TGTGCCAGCCGTCGGGACAGGGGGCCCGACACTGAAGCTTTCTTT,CASRRDRGPDTEAFF
TRBD1,TRBV15,TRBJ1-4,few,TGTGCCACCAGCAGATCTATCGGGACAGGGGCGACAACTAATGAAAAACTGTTTTTT,CATSRSIGTGATTNEKLFF
NA,TRBV28,TRBJ1-3,few,TGTGCCAGCAGTTCCCCACAGGTCTCTGGAAACACCATATATTTT,CASSSPQVSGNTIYF
TRBD1,TRBV6-5,TRBJ1-1,NA,TGTGCCAGCAACTCAGCCCTTCGACAGGGCCCAGAAGCTTTCTTT,CASNSALRQGPEAFF
NA,TRBV5-6,TRBJ2-1,NA,TGTGCGATAAACCAAGGGAGCTCCTACAATGAGCAGTTCTTC,CAINQGSSYNEQFF
NA,TRBV6-1,TRBJ1-3,NA,TGTGCCAGCAGTGACACCACAGGATATGGAAACACCATATATTTT,CASSDTTGYGNTIYF
TRBD1,TRBV2,TRBJ1-4,NA,TGTGCCAGCAACAGGGGATTAAATGAAAAACTGTTTTTT,CASNRGLNEKLFF
NA,TRBV18,TRBJ2-5,NA,TGTGCCAGCTCACCAACGCGGGGCGAAGAGACCCAGTACTTC,CASSPTRGEETQYF
TRBD1,TRBV28,TRBJ1-2,NA,TGTGCCAGCAGTTTGGGACAGGGCCGTTATGGCTACACCTTC,CASSLGQGRYGYTF
NA,TRBV27,TRBJ2-3,few,TGTGCCAGCAGTTTATCGTTGCTAGCTACAGATACGCAGTATTTT,CASSLSLLATDTQYF
TRBD2,TRBV5-1,TRBJ2-1,NA,TGCGCCAGCCTGGCCGGGACTAGCGGGAGAGGCACCTACAATGAGCAGTTCTTC,CASLAGTSGRGTYNEQFF
NA,TRBV19,TRBJ2-6,NA,TGTGCCAGTAGTATAGGGGGGGCTGGGGCCAACGTCCTGACTTTC,CASSIGGAGANVLTF
NA,TRBV19,TRBJ2-2,NA,TGTGCCACACTATCCGGCGTACCCGGGTTCTACACCGGGGAGCTGTTTTTT,CATLSGVPGFYTGELFF
NA,TRBV2,TRBJ2-4,NA,TGTGCCAGCAGATTAGTAGCCAAAAACATTCAGTACTTC,CASRLVAKNIQYF